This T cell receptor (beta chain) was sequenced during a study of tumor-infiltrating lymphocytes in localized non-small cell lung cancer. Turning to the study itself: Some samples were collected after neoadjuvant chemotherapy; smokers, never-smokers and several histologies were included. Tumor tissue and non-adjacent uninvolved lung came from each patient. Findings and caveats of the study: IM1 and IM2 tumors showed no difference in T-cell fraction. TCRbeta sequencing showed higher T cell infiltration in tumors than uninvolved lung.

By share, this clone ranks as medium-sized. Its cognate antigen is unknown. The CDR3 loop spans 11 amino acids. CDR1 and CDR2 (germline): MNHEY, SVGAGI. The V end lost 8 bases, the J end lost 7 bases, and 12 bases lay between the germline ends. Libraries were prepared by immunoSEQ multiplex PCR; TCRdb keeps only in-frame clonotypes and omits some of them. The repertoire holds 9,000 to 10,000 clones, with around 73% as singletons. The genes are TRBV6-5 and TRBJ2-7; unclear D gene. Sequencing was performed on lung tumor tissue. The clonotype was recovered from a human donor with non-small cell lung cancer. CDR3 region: CASGSGFEQYF. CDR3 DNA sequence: TGTGCCAGCGGGTCGGGTTTTGAGCAGTACTTC.